In its sample, the clone carrying this T cell receptor (beta chain) was seen once. No antigen is known for it. This is likely a read error, given that the CDR3 carries no conserved phenylalanine or tryptophan at its end. The data were taken from a study of breast tumors, draining lymph nodes, adjacent tissues. Study conclusions and caveats: Tumor TCR diversity was below lymph nodes but above nontumor tissue.

Via MiXCR, TCRdb re-called the multiplex PCR reads, giving one row per CDR3 protein. The sample includes about 130,000 distinct CDR3 sequences, over 20% of them seen just once. Axillary draining lymph nodes of breast cancer patients supplied the node samples. From germline, CDR1 is LGHDT and CDR2 YNNKEL (reference sequence). V gave up 0 bases and J gave up 9 bases, with 15 bases separating them. The CDR3 spans 15 residues. The sequence was obtained from a female donor with breast cancer. Some clones in this sample may be carry-over from other donors' samples. The rearrangement links TRBV3-1 to TRBJ2-1; D remains ambiguous. The sequencing input was axillary lymph node tissue. The CDR3 coding sequence is TGTGCCAGCAGCCAAGAGGTTCAAGTATTCGGTGAGCAGTTCCTC. Protein product: CASSQEVQVFGEQFL.